Shown below are 18 T cell receptor beta chains from a single sample sequenced in a study of blood T cell repertoires in COVID-19. Sequenced by immunoSEQ multiplex PCR; TCRdb stores in-frame clones only, minus some. The profile covers 250,000 or so clones, with around 85% appearing a single time and 6.2% taken by the ten largest. The source material was peripheral blood. Receptor source: a man in his sixties with acute or convalescent COVID-19.

V gene TRBV19 combines with J gene TRBJ2-2; TRBD1 aligns across 7 bases. The length of the CDR3 is 14 residues. Trimming at V came to 8 bases and at J to 6 bases, leaving 9 bases not matched to a gene. Germline V gives CDR1 LNHDA, CDR2 SQIVND (reference sequence). CDR3: CASHLRQGAGELFF. The CDR3 bases are TGTGCCAGTCACTTGAGACAGGGTGCCGGGGAGCTGTTTTTT. The full variable domain, its missing parts supplied by reference TRBV19 and TRBJ2-2, is DGGITQSPKYLFRKEGQNVTLSCEQNLNHDAMYWYRQDPGQGLRLIYYSQIVNDFQKGDIAEGYSVSREKKESFPLTVTSAQKNPTAFYLCASHLRQGAGELFFGEGSRLTVL.

This chain links TRBV27 with TRBJ2-2; 12 bases are a match to TRBD2. CDR3 length: 18 residues. Germline CDR1 MNHEY, CDR2 SMNVEV (reference sequence). J lost 1 base, V lost 0 bases, and 3 bases had no gene match. CDR3 nucleotides: TGTGCCAGCAGTTTATCGTCGGGACTAGCGGGGAACACCGGGGAGCTGTTTTTT. This translates into CASSLSSGLAGNTGELFF.

V and J are TRBV19 and TRBJ1-5; TRBD1 aligns across 7 bases. Germline CDR1 reads LNHDA; CDR2 reads SQIVND (reference sequence). The CDR3 sequence is 16 residues long. The V segment lost 2 bases and the J segment 3 bases; nucleotides outside the gene matches: 7. This chain's CDR3 is CASSITLTGFNQPQHF. DNA of the CDR3: TGTGCCAGTAGTATAACCCTGACAGGGTTCAATCAGCCCCAGCATTTT.

The chain joins TRBV5-1 to TRBJ2-3, with D possibly being TRBD2 (6 bases). The CDR3 has 17 residues. Germline CDR1 SGHRS, CDR2 YFSETQ. Trimming took 4 bases from V and 3 from J, leaving 21 bases between them. The CDR3 nucleotides read TGCGCCAGCAGCCCCAAGGGTGGAGCGGGCGGAACAGATACGCAGTATTTT. Encoded protein: CASSPKGGAGGTDTQYF.

V gene TRBV5-1 combines with J gene TRBJ2-3; possible D gene TRBD2, 5 bases. This CDR3 is 15 amino acids long. In germline, CDR1 is SGHRS, CDR2 YFSETQ. V lost 2 bases and J 2 bases, leaving 12 bases between the germline ends. Here the CDR3 reads CASSLLPSNTDTQYF. CDR3 sequence (DNA): TGCGCCAGCAGCTTATTGCCTAGCAACACAGATACGCAGTATTTT.

The chain uses TRBV6-5 and TRBJ1-2; 7 bases are a match to TRBD1. V lost 6 bases to trimming and J lost 4 bases; unmatched junction nucleotides: 11. Germline CDR1 and CDR2: MNHEY and SVGAGI. CDR3 length equals 15 residues. The CDR3 sequence is CASRSTTGRSYGYTF. CDR3 nucleotides: TGTGCCAGCAGGAGCACGACAGGGAGGAGCTATGGCTACACCTTC.

The rearrangement links TRBV27 to TRBJ2-2; D gene ambiguous. V gave up 3 bases and J gave up 1 base, with 6 bases separating them. CDR3 length equals 14 residues. Germline CDR1 is MNHEY and CDR2 is SMNVEV (reference sequence). CDR3 in amino acids: CASSFFRNTGELFF. In nucleotides, the CDR3 is TGTGCCAGCAGTTTTTTTAGGAACACCGGGGAGCTGTTTTTT.

The chain joins TRBV5-1 to TRBJ2-3; TRBD1 agrees at 9 bases. The germline CDR1 and CDR2 sequences are SGHRS and YFSETQ. V dropped 6 bases and J dropped 15; count of bases not matched to a gene: 11. The CDR3 length is 12 residues. CDR3: CASTTGTGILYF. CDR3 DNA sequence: TGCGCCAGCACTACCGGGACAGGGATCTTATATTTT.

This clone was observed a single time. The rearrangement joins TRBV18 to TRBJ1-1; 7 nucleotides align to TRBD1. This CDR3 has 14 residues. The V gene's germline CDR1 is KGHSH and CDR2 LQKENI. V lost 4 bases, J lost 2 bases, and 4 bases stayed unmatched. CDR3 protein: CASSRGQPNTEAFF. The CDR3 bases are TGTGCCAGCTCACGGGGACAGCCCAACACTGAAGCTTTCTTT.

The chain is built from TRBV7-2 and TRBJ1-2; TRBD1 matches at 8 bases. V shed 5 bases and J 4 bases; nucleotides not matched to a gene: 6. This CDR3 contains 14 residues. Germline V CDR1 and CDR2: SGHTA, FQGNSA. The CDR3 protein is CASSTTGAIYGYTF. The CDR3 nucleotides read TGTGCCAGCAGCACGACAGGGGCAATCTATGGCTACACCTTC.

The CDR3 loop reads CASGLAGKGETQYF. The CDR3 DNA reads as TGTGCCAGTGGACTAGCGGGAAAGGGGGAGACCCAGTACTTC. The chain has TRBV10-3 and TRBJ2-5; TRBD2 matches 12 bases. The CDR3 length is 14 residues. Germline V lookup: CDR1 ENHRY, CDR2 SYGVKD. V shed 10 bases, J shed 5 bases, and the junction held 8 bases outside the gene matches.

The chain has TRBV19 and TRBJ1-2; D call uncertain. The germline V gene has CDR1 LNHDA and CDR2 SQIVND (reference sequence). CDR3 size: 13 residues. The V end was cut by 1 base, the J end by 4 bases, with 7 bases between. This chain's CDR3 is CASSIVESYGYTF. CDR3 nucleotide sequence: TGTGCCAGTAGTATAGTTGAGAGCTATGGCTACACCTTC.

J is TRBJ2-4 and V is TRBV4-2; 7 bases agree with TRBD1. Germline assignment: CDR1 LGHNA and CDR2 YNFKEQ. Trimming took 0 bases from V and 13 from J; bases not matched to a gene: 12. The CDR3 contains 15 residues. CDR3 in DNA: TGTGCCAGCAGCCAAGAGGAGGCCGAGGGGGCTCCCCAGTACTTC. Its protein product is CASSQEEAEGAPQYF.

This clone was found once. The genes are TRBV28 and TRBJ1-5, with D uncertain. Trimming took 3 bases from V and 3 from J, leaving 6 bases between them. This CDR3 is built from 13 residues. The germline gives CDR1 MDHEN, CDR2 SYDVKM. Written as DNA, the CDR3 is TGTGCCAGCAGTTTTTCATTCAATCAGCCCCAGCATTTT. Its protein product is CASSFSFNQPQHF.

V and J are TRBV19 and TRBJ1-1; 9 bases map to TRBD1. The V segment lost 4 bases and the J segment 6 bases; nucleotides outside the gene matches: 3. The CDR3 has 13 amino acids. The germline V gene has CDR1 LNHDA and CDR2 SQIVND (reference sequence). CDR3 sequence reads: CASSSWDRAEAFF. For the CDR3, the DNA is TGTGCCAGTAGTAGCTGGGACAGGGCTGAAGCTTTCTTT.

V gene TRBV5-4 combines with J gene TRBJ2-1; tentative D call: TRBD2 (6 bases). The V end lost 0 bases, the J end lost 5 bases, and 15 bases lay between the germline ends. The germline gives CDR1 SGHNT, CDR2 YYREEE (reference sequence). The CDR3 is 16 residues long. The CDR3 nucleotides read TGTGCCAGCAGCTTGGCCAGGCTAGCGCCGAACAATGAGCAGTTCTTC. Protein: CASSLARLAPNNEQFF. The full variable domain, completed using reference TRBV5-4 and TRBJ2-1, is ETGVTQSPTHLIKTRGQQVTLRCSSQSGHNTVSWYQQALGQGPQFIFQYYREEENGRGNFPPRFSGLQFPNYSSELNVNALELDDSALYLCASSLARLAPNNEQFFGPGTRLTVL.

This sequence joins TRBV4-3 and TRBJ2-3; 13 bases are a match to TRBD2. The junction had 20 bases not matched to a gene; V was cut back by 5 bases and J by 6 bases. CDR1 and CDR2 (germline): LGHNA, YSLEER. The CDR3 loop spans 20 amino acids. CDR3 bases: TGCGCCAGCAGCACCGGACTAGCGGGAGATTCGTGGTATGTTATGGATACGCAGTATTTT. Protein product: CASSTGLAGDSWYVMDTQYF.

In this sample, this clone turned up a few times. V gene TRBV7-2 combines with J gene TRBJ1-1; D ambiguous. CDR3 size: 14 residues. Germline V gives CDR1 SGHTA, CDR2 FQGNSA. Trimming shortened V by 2 bases and J by 0 bases, and 7 bases separated the two germline ends. The DNA of the CDR3 is TGTGCCAGCAGCTTAAACAGCTTGAACACTGAAGCTTTCTTT. It yields the protein CASSLNSLNTEAFF. Full variable domain (rest looked up from reference TRBV7-2 and TRBJ1-1): GAGVSQSPSNKVTEKGKDVELRCDPISGHTALYWYRQSLGQGLEFLIYFQGNSAPDKSGLPSDRFSAERTGGSVSTLTIQRTQQEDSAVYLCASSLNSLNTEAFFGQGTRLTVV.